This T cell receptor beta chain originates from a study of blood T cell repertoires in COVID-19. On the study more broadly: Specimens from acute and convalescent COVID-19 originated in the United States, Italy and Spain.

Assignment of participants to cohorts was predicated upon participant-reported clinical history. In the authors' methods: Cell counts per sample came from amplifying reference gene primers. Here immunoSEQ multiplex PCR was the method, and the copy in TCRdb shows in-frame clones only, minus some. From that table come the V and J calls and clone size; the DNA was used to work out D and trimming. The table lists over 200,000 clones, roughly nine tenths of them singletons, with 1.2% in the top ten. Sequenced material: PBMCs or T cells enriched from blood (not recorded which). This TCR derives from a human donor in a cohort exposed to, infected with or recovered from COVID-19 (not recorded which). The donor label of this sample is uncertain.

Here the CDR3 reads CASSSPPRGGGEQFF. The CDR3 bases are TGTGCCAGCAGTTCTCCCCCACGGGGAGGAGGTGAGCAGTTCTTC. The chain joins TRBV27 to TRBJ2-1, with a tentative D call TRBD2 (6 bases). The CDR3 spans 15 residues. Germline CDR1 MNHEY, CDR2 SMNVEV (reference sequence). With 4 bases removed from V and 9 bases from J, the gap between germline ends came to 19 bases.